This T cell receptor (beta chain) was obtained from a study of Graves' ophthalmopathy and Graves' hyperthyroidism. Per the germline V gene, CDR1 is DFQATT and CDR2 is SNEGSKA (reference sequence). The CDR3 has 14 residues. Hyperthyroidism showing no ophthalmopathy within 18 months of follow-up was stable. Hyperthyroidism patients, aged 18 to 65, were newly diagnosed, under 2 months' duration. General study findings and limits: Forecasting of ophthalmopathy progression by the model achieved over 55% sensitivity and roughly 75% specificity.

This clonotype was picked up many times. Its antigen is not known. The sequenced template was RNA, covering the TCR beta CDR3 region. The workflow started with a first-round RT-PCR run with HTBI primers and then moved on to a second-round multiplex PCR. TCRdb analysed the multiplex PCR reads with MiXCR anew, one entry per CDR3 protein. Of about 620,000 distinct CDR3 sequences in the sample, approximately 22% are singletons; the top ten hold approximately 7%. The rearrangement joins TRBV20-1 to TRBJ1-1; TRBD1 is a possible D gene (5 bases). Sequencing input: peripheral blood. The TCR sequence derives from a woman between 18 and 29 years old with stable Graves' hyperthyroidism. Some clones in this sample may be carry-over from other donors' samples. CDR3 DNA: TGCAGCACGGTGGGAAGACAGATGAACACTGAAGCTTTCTTT. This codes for CSTVGRQMNTEAFF.